Shown below are 20 T cell receptor beta chains from a single sample sequenced in a study of blood T cell repertoires in COVID-19. Only in-frame clones appear in the TCRdb table, and some are missing; sequencing was by immunoSEQ multiplex PCR. This table holds around 170,000 clones, roughly 90% found once. The sequenced sample was peripheral blood. The receptors shown here come from a man aged 55-75 years with acute or convalescent COVID-19.

This chain connects TRBV2 to TRBJ1-2; 8 bases agree with TRBD1. CDR3 length: 15 amino acids. Trimming took 8 bases from V and 2 from J; bases not matched to a gene: 10. Germline V gene data show CDR1 as SNHLY and CDR2 as FYNNEI. The CDR3 sequence: CASGQTGDANYGYTF. CDR3 DNA sequence: TGTGCCAGCGGTCAGACAGGGGATGCCAACTATGGCTACACCTTC.

The chain links TRBV21-1 to TRBJ1-3; TRBD1, as called in the table, went unchecked against the DNA. TRBV21-1 is labeled a pseudogene. The CDR3 consists of 15 residues. In nucleotides, the CDR3 is TGTGCCAGTAAAGCAGGGGCTGTCTCTGGAAACACCATATATTTT. Translating it yields CASKAGAVSGNTIYF.

This clone came up once. J is TRBJ1-2 and V is TRBV24-1, with 8 bases identical to TRBD1. Trimming at V came to 5 bases and at J to 12 bases, leaving 7 bases not matched to a gene. Germline CDR1 is KGHDR and CDR2 is SFDVKD. The CDR3 is 12 amino acids. The chain's CDR3 is CATSATDRVNTF. The CDR3 DNA follows: TGTGCCACCAGTGCTACGGACAGGGTGAACACCTTC.

This sequence joins TRBV9 and TRBJ1-2; D is unclear. The CDR3 length is 12 residues. V was shortened by 0 bases and J by 4 bases, with 4 bases between the two germline ends. CDR1 and CDR2 from the germline V gene are SGDLS and YYNGEE. CDR3 nucleotides: TGTGCCAGCAGCGTAGACAGCTATGGCTACACCTTC. Residues: CASSVDSYGYTF.

The chain employs TRBV19 and TRBJ1-5; weak D call: TRBD1 (6 bases). The ends were cut back, 6 bases at V and 11 bases at J, with 20 bases in the middle. Per germline, CDR1 LNHDA and CDR2 SQIVND (reference sequence). CDR3 size: 14 residues. CDR3 region: CASRTTGHLGAQHF. In DNA form, the CDR3 reads TGTGCCAGTAGGACGACAGGCCACTTGGGAGCCCAGCATTTT.

The chain carries TRBV5-1 and TRBJ2-5; TRBD2 aligns across 9 bases. The CDR3 runs 15 residues. Trimming took 3 bases from V and 1 from J; bases not matched to a gene: 4. From germline, CDR1 is SGHRS and CDR2 YFSETQ. The CDR3: CASSWKTSGQETQYF. The CDR3 DNA sequence: TGCGCCAGCAGCTGGAAGACTAGCGGCCAAGAGACCCAGTACTTC.

This sequence joins TRBV14 and TRBJ2-1, with 8 nucleotides matching TRBD1. The CDR3 contains 15 residues. The trim removed 8 bases at V and 2 bases at J, leaving 8 bases unmatched. CDR1 and CDR2 (germline): SGHDN, FVKESK. The CDR3 sequence is CASSRPGQAYNEQFF. In DNA form, the CDR3 reads TGTGCCAGCTCCCGTCCGGGACAGGCCTACAATGAGCAGTTCTTC.

The J gene is TRBJ2-3, the V gene TRBV9; D gene uncertain. Germline V gene sequence: CDR1 SGDLS, CDR2 YYNGEE. The CDR3 has 13 residues. With 7 bases removed from V and 1 base from J, the gap between germline ends came to 10 bases. The CDR3 spells CASSPPGTDTQYF. The CDR3 bases are TGTGCCAGCTCGCCGCCAGGCACAGATACGCAGTATTTT.

This clone has just one count. This chain joins TRBV9 and TRBJ1-2; no firm D call. Germline loops: CDR1 SGDLS, CDR2 YYNGEE. V lost 0 bases, J lost 4 bases, and 10 bases lay in between. The CDR3 extends over 14 amino acids. As DNA, the CDR3 is TGTGCCAGCAGCGTAGTGGGTGGGAGCTATGGCTACACCTTC. This translates into CASSVVGGSYGYTF.

The chain uses TRBV6-5 and TRBJ2-2; 9 bases match TRBD1. The CDR3 sequence is 14 residues long. J gave up 6 bases and V 6 bases, and 5 bases lay outside the gene matches. Looked up from germline, CDR1 is MNHEY and CDR2 is SVGAGI. The CDR3 region is CASRSTGGAGELFF. DNA for the CDR3: TGTGCCAGCAGATCGACAGGGGGGGCCGGGGAGCTGTTTTTT.

The CDR3 sequence is CASSQVITRQETQYF. CDR3 nucleotide sequence: TGTGCCAGCAGCCAAGTGATTACAAGACAAGAGACCCAGTACTTC. The V call is TRBV3-1 (or the pseudogene TRBV3-2), the J call TRBJ2-5; D not certain. Germline V CDR1 and CDR2: LGHDT, YNNKEL (reference sequence). V was trimmed by 1 base and J by 2 bases, leaving 11 bases between them. The CDR3 has 15 residues.

The chain recombines TRBV27 with TRBJ2-5; D unclear. The CDR3 has 14 residues. V gave up 6 bases and J gave up 2 bases, with 13 bases separating them. In germline, CDR1 is MNHEY, CDR2 SMNVEV (reference sequence). As DNA, the CDR3 is TGTGCCAGCAGACCTATCGTCAATCAAGAGACCCAGTACTTC. Protein: CASRPIVNQETQYF.

V gene TRBV5-4 combines with J gene TRBJ2-5; 9 positions agree with TRBD2. The CDR3 sequence is 15 residues long. In germline, CDR1 is SGHNT, CDR2 YYREEE (reference sequence). Trimming cost V 4 bases and J 1 base; bases outside gene matches: 5. This CDR3 is CASSPVLAGQETQYF. The CDR3 bases are TGTGCCAGCAGCCCTGTACTAGCGGGCCAAGAGACCCAGTACTTC.

The genes are TRBV7-8 and TRBJ2-5; D is possibly TRBD2 (6 bases). In germline, CDR1 is SGHVS, CDR2 FQNEAQ. Trimming left V 5 bases short and J 5 bases short, with 21 bases between. The CDR3 sequence is 16 residues long. CDR3 sequence: CASSLAFGSGGETQYF. CDR3 bases: TGTGCCAGCAGCCTGGCTTTTGGCTCAGGAGGGGAGACCCAGTACTTC.

The V and J genes are TRBV13 and TRBJ1-1, with unresolved D. Trimming left V 5 bases short and J 2 bases short, with 15 bases between. The CDR3 length is 15 residues. Germline V gives CDR1 PRHDT, CDR2 FYEKMQ (reference sequence). The CDR3: CASSADVGDNTEAFF. CDR3 in DNA: TGTGCCAGCAGCGCTGACGTCGGGGATAACACTGAAGCTTTCTTT.

This chain uses TRBV4-1 with TRBJ1-2; 7 nucleotides match TRBD1. Germline V CDR1 and CDR2: MGHRA, YSYEKL. The V segment lost 0 bases and the J segment 4 bases; nucleotides outside the gene matches: 5. The CDR3 loop spans 15 amino acids. In nucleotides, the CDR3 is TGCGCCAGCAGCCAAGAGGTCCAGGGGGGCTATGGCTACACCTTC. It encodes CASSQEVQGGYGYTF.

V usage is TRBV7-9 and J usage is TRBJ1-3; D not certain. Germline V lookup: CDR1 SEHNR, CDR2 FQNEAQ (reference sequence). The CDR3 extends over 14 amino acids. The germline V and J ends were trimmed by 3 bases and 3 bases, with 9 bases remaining between them. The DNA for the CDR3 is TGTGCCAGCAGCTTTTCGTTGAGTGGAAACACCATATATTTT. Encoded protein: CASSFSLSGNTIYF.

Turning to this clone: Other nucleotide sequences in the sample specify the same CDR3. The chain links TRBV5-6 to TRBJ1-3; D is uncertain. Between the trimmed V and J ends, which lost 2 bases and 0 bases, there was a span of 6 bases. The CDR3 totals 14 residues. Germline CDR1 is SGHDT and CDR2 is YYEEEE. The CDR3 protein is CASSFHFSGNTIYF. CDR3 nucleotides: TGTGCCAGCAGCTTCCACTTCTCTGGAAACACCATATATTTT.

The chain couples TRBV6-4 to TRBJ2-2; unclear D gene. Germline loops: CDR1 MRHNA, CDR2 SNTAGT. This CDR3 contains 15 residues. V was clipped by 3 bases and J by 7 bases, with 15 bases between them. The CDR3 sequence: CASSEQSALGGELFF. The CDR3 nucleotides are TGTGCCAGCAGTGAGCAGAGCGCCCTGGGCGGGGAGCTGTTTTTT.

The chain uses TRBV2 and TRBJ1-2, with a tentative D call TRBD1 (5 bases). Germline values: CDR1 SNHLY, CDR2 FYNNEI. V shed 4 bases and J shed 13 bases, with 25 bases lying between them. This CDR3 is 15 amino acids long. The CDR3 is CASSGGGGVRYGCTF. CDR3 coding DNA: TGTGCCAGCAGTGGGGGTGGAGGGGTCCGTTATGGTTGCACCTTC.